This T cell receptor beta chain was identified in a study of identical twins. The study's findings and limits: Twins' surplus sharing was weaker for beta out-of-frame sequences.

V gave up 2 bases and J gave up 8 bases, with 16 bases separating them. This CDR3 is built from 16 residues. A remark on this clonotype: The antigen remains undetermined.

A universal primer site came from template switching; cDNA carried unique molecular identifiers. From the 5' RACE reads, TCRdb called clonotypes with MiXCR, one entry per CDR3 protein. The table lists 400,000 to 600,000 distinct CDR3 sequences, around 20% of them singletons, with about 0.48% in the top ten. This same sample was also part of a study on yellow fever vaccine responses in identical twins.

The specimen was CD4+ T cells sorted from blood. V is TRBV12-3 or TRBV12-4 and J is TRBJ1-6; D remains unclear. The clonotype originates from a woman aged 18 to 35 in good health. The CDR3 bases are TGTGCCAGCAGTTTAAGTACATTTCGGTCAGATTCACCCCTCCACTTT. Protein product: CASSLSTFRSDSPLHF.